Here is one TCR beta chain with its context. Its antigen remains unknown. Using a FACSAria, the CD4+ and CD8+ T cells were sorted from the PBMCs. This specimen belongs to a study of CD8+ T cells in alopecia areata. Findings and caveats of the study: It was less clear whether patients shared TCRs than it was in mice, possibly because of HLA. Greater clonality was observed in lesional scalp samples, especially alopecia totalis/universalis, versus normal scalp.

Once RNA had been extracted, it was reverse transcribed into cDNA to act as the sequencing template. Clones were sequenced by immunoSEQ multiplex PCR, and TCRdb holds only the in-frame ones, with some missing. The sample lists roughly 140,000 clones, 62% occurring once. The junction had 8 bases not matched to a gene; V was cut back by 4 bases and J by 2 bases. Germline CDR1 and CDR2: SGDLS and YYNGEE. The CDR3 extends over 15 amino acids. The chain is built from TRBV9 and TRBJ2-7; 8 bases fit TRBD1. This clonotype originated in a human donor in good health. Sequenced input: CD8+ T cells sorted from blood. In DNA, the CDR3 is TGTGCCAGCAGCCCGACCGGGACAGGCACCTACGAGCAGTACTTC. This encodes CASSPTGTGTYEQYF.